Below, 17 T cell receptor beta chains from the same sample are listed, as sequenced in a study of cytomegalovirus exposure and HLA in healthy donors. 13 Jbeta primers and 60 Vbeta primers were used for the PCR. Measured with immunoSEQ multiplex PCR; TCRdb has only the in-frame clones, and not every one. This table holds under 70,000 clones, roughly 80% found once. The specimen sequenced was PBMCs. These receptors originate from a male donor in good health and CMV-seropositive.

The chain joins TRBV27 to TRBJ2-1; TRBD2 matches 7 bases. Germline lookup yields CDR1 MNHEY and CDR2 SMNVEV (reference sequence). There are 13 residues in the CDR3. The CDR3 nucleotides read TGTGTCTCCAGCGGGGTGGCCTACAATGAGCAGTTCTTC. It translates to CVSSGVAYNEQFF.

CDR3 region: CASSVVAGGGLETQYF. CDR3 DNA sequence: TGTGCCAGCAGCGTAGTGGCAGGGGGCGGATTGGAGACCCAGTACTTC. The chain recombines TRBV9 with TRBJ2-5; 8 nucleotides agree with TRBD1. Looked up from germline, CDR1 is SGDLS and CDR2 is YYNGEE. The CDR3 sequence is 16 residues long. V lost 0 bases to trimming and J lost 5 bases; unmatched junction nucleotides: 9.

CDR3 loop: CASSLARREKNQPQHF. The CDR3 nucleotides are TGTGCCAGCAGCTTGGCTCGCAGGGAAAAGAATCAGCCCCAGCATTTT. This sequence joins TRBV5-6 and TRBJ1-5; tentatively, D is TRBD1 (5 bases). Germline CDR1 SGHDT, CDR2 YYEEEE. The CDR3 length is 16 residues. Trimming took off 0 bases at V and 4 bases at J, with 14 bases between the two ends.

The J gene is TRBJ1-3, the V gene TRBV19; D is unresolved. Trimming pared 2 bases from V and 2 bases from J, leaving 10 bases between. Germline V gene data show CDR1 as LNHDA and CDR2 as SQIVND (reference sequence). The length of the CDR3 is 15 residues. CDR3 amino acids: CASSILATTGNTIYF. CDR3 nucleotides: TGTGCCAGTAGTATATTAGCGACAACTGGAAACACCATATATTTT. Full variable domain (outside the CDR3, taken from reference TRBV19 and TRBJ1-3): DGGITQSPKYLFRKEGQNVTLSCEQNLNHDAMYWYRQDPGQGLRLIYYSQIVNDFQKGDIAEGYSVSREKKESFPLTVTSAQKNPTAFYLCASSILATTGNTIYFGEGSWLTVV.

This chain connects TRBV27 to TRBJ2-3; tentative D call: TRBD2 (6 bases). Trimming took 5 bases from V and 10 from J, leaving 13 bases between them. CDR1 is MNHEY, CDR2 SMNVEV, per germline (reference sequence). The CDR3 runs 12 residues. CDR3 nucleotide sequence: TGTGCCAGCAGTCCCGGGCGGGGAGCGCAGTATTTT. It specifies CASSPGRGAQYF.

The chain combines TRBV4-1 with TRBJ2-1; TRBD1 might be the D (5 bases). V lost 3 bases to trimming and J lost 0 bases, with 15 bases between them. In germline, CDR1 is MGHRA, CDR2 YSYEKL. The CDR3 has 17 amino acids. The CDR3 DNA reads TGCGCCAGCAGCCATGCTCTCCAGGGATTCTCCTACAATGAGCAGTTCTTC. It specifies CASSHALQGFSYNEQFF.

This clone has just one count. The chain has TRBV30 and TRBJ2-5, with TRBD2 matching over 9 bases. This CDR3 region has 16 residues. Per the germline V gene, CDR1 is GTSNPN and CDR2 is SVGIG (reference sequence). The trim removed 0 bases at V and 2 bases at J, leaving 7 bases unmatched. The DNA for the CDR3 is TGTGCCTGGAGTGTGAAACGCGGGGGGGTTCAAGAGACCCAGTACTTC. The encoded protein is CAWSVKRGGVQETQYF. Full variable domain (outside the CDR3, taken from reference TRBV30 and TRBJ2-5): SQTIHQWPATLVQPVGSPLSLECTVEGTSNPNLYWYRQAAGRGLQLLFYSVGIGQISSEVPQNLSASRPQDRQFILSSKKLLLSDSGFYLCAWSVKRGGVQETQYFGPGTRLLVL.

The J gene is TRBJ1-6, the V gene TRBV9, with a weak D call TRBD1 (5 bases). Trimming left V 0 bases short and J 5 bases short, with 9 bases between. CDR3 length: 15 amino acids. Germline V gene sequence: CDR1 SGDLS, CDR2 YYNGEE. CDR3 in amino acids: CASSVDQGNNSPLHF. In DNA, the CDR3 is TGTGCCAGCAGCGTAGATCAGGGTAATAATTCACCCCTCCACTTT.

This sequence joins TRBV7-9 and TRBJ1-4; D is perhaps TRBD1 (5 bases). The germline gives CDR1 SEHNR, CDR2 FQNEAQ (reference sequence). The length of the CDR3 is 16 residues. The ends were cut back, 8 bases at V and 8 bases at J, with 24 bases in the middle. The CDR3, as DNA: TGTGCCAGCGGAAGATTACTCGGGGACTTTGAGGAAAAACTGTTTTTT. Its protein product is CASGRLLGDFEEKLFF.

V gene TRBV11-1 combines with J gene TRBJ2-3; D unclear. Germline CDR1 reads SGHAT; CDR2 reads FQDESV (reference sequence). The V and J ends lost 0 bases and 0 bases respectively, with 13 bases between them. This CDR3 comprises 17 residues. CDR3 region: CASSLARSVLSTDTQYF. The CDR3 nucleotides read TGTGCCAGCAGCTTAGCGAGGAGCGTACTGAGCACAGATACGCAGTATTTT.

This chain uses TRBV5-1 with TRBJ2-4; 8 bases are shared with TRBD1. Germline V lookup: CDR1 SGHRS, CDR2 YFSETQ. The CDR3 length is 16 residues. V trimming: 4 bases; J trimming: 0 bases; junction bases outside the gene matches: 6. The CDR3 protein is CASSRATGVAKNIQYF. DNA for the CDR3: TGCGCCAGCAGCCGCGCGACAGGGGTAGCCAAAAACATTCAGTACTTC.

This chain connects TRBV6-6 to TRBJ1-2, with unresolved D. Trimming left V 6 bases short and J 8 bases short, with 10 bases between. The CDR3 consists of 11 residues. Germline loops: CDR1 MNHNY, CDR2 SVGAGI (reference sequence). CDR3 amino acids: CASSPTLGYTF. The CDR3 DNA sequence: TGTGCCAGCAGCCCGACACTCGGCTACACCTTC.

The V and J genes are TRBV4-3 and TRBJ2-1; TRBD1 agrees at 7 bases. The length of the CDR3 is 15 residues. The germline V gene has CDR1 LGHNA and CDR2 YSLEER. Unmatched junction bases numbered 2, after V lost 2 bases and J lost 1 base. DNA of the CDR3: TGCGCCAGCAGCCAAATGACAGGGTCCTACAATGAGCAGTTCTTC. Encoded protein: CASSQMTGSYNEQFF.

This chain joins TRBV4-2 and TRBJ2-7, with 7 bases lining up with TRBD1. CDR1 is LGHNA, CDR2 YNFKEQ, per germline. V dropped 0 bases and J dropped 4; count of bases not matched to a gene: 3. The CDR3 has 14 amino acids. CDR3 protein: CASSQDWDSYEQYF. The CDR3 DNA is TGTGCCAGCAGCCAAGATTGGGACAGTTACGAGCAGTACTTC.

In DNA, the CDR3 is TGTGCCAGCAGCTCGCACGTATCAGGGGCGAACGGTGGCTACACCTTC. It yields the protein CASSSHVSGANGGYTF. The gene calls are TRBV5-4 and TRBJ1-2, with D perhaps matching TRBD1 (6 bases). The CDR3 covers 16 residues. V was pared by 3 bases and J by 7 bases, with 22 bases between. Germline CDR1 is SGHNT and CDR2 is YYREEE (reference sequence).

This clone occurred once. This chain connects TRBV7-9 to TRBJ1-2, with 8 positions matching TRBD1. V lost 0 bases, J lost 4 bases, and 7 bases stayed unmatched. The CDR3 is 16 amino acids. Looked up from germline, CDR1 is SEHNR and CDR2 is FQNEAQ (reference sequence). The CDR3 DNA is TGTGCCAGCAGCTTAGCGGCAGGGGGCCAGGCCTATGGCTACACCTTC. It specifies CASSLAAGGQAYGYTF. The full variable domain, in which reference TRBV7-9 and TRBJ1-2 provide the parts outside the CDR3, is DTGVSQNPRHKITKRGQNVTFRCDPISEHNRLYWYRQTLGQGPEFLTYFQNEAQLEKSRLLSDRFSAERPKGSFSTLEIQRTEQGDSAMYLCASSLAAGGQAYGYTFGSGTRLTVV.

The CDR3 bases are TGTGCCAGCAGTGATGGGCGGAGGACTGAAGCTTTCTTT. The encoded protein is CASSDGRRTEAFF. The chain couples TRBV6-5 to TRBJ1-1; D uncertain. The CDR3 consists of 13 residues. Germline V lookup: CDR1 MNHEY, CDR2 SVGAGI. The V and J ends lost 5 bases and 5 bases respectively, with 12 bases between them.